A selection of T cell receptor beta chains follows, all from one sample in a study of blood T cell repertoires in COVID-19. The assay was immunoSEQ multiplex PCR, and TCRdb's table has in-frame clones only and misses some. Of more than 65,000 clones in the sample, around nine tenths were seen once. Sequencing was done on a sample of peripheral blood. These receptors came from a human donor in a cohort sampled during active COVID-19. Each CDR3 is given without its conserved first and last residue. The D gene is left open where the match is weak.

d_call j_call v_call cdr3_aa
TRBD1 TRBJ1-2 TRBV9 ASSGETGFYGYT
NA TRBJ1-5 TRBV28 ASSPQVGNQPQH
TRBD1 TRBJ1-1 TRBV2 ASRKGLDRVNTEAF
TRBD1 TRBJ1-4 TRBV9 ASSVSTGSEKLF
TRBD1 TRBJ2-7 TRBV20-1 SASTGAYEQY
TRBD1 TRBJ1-2 TRBV30 AWSVSGQGRYT
TRBD1 TRBJ2-7 TRBV29-1 SAVGTGGREQY
NA TRBJ2-7 TRBV4-1 ASSPKTEPGYEQY
NA TRBJ1-5 TRBV6-5 ASRLTDNSNQPQH
NA TRBJ1-2 TRBV2 ATQTGIEGYT
NA TRBJ1-2 TRBV13 ASSFKGDGALRGYT
NA TRBJ1-1 TRBV4-1 ASSQDIPSGEAF
NA TRBJ2-7 TRBV19 ASRFTGGLSYEQY
NA TRBJ2-6 TRBV5-8 ASSPPGSGANVLT
TRBD1 TRBJ2-7 TRBV11-2 ASSSSRDRRYEQY
TRBD2 TRBJ2-2 TRBV7-6 ASLAGAPDTGELF
NA TRBJ2-7 TRBV28 ASSFVASREQY